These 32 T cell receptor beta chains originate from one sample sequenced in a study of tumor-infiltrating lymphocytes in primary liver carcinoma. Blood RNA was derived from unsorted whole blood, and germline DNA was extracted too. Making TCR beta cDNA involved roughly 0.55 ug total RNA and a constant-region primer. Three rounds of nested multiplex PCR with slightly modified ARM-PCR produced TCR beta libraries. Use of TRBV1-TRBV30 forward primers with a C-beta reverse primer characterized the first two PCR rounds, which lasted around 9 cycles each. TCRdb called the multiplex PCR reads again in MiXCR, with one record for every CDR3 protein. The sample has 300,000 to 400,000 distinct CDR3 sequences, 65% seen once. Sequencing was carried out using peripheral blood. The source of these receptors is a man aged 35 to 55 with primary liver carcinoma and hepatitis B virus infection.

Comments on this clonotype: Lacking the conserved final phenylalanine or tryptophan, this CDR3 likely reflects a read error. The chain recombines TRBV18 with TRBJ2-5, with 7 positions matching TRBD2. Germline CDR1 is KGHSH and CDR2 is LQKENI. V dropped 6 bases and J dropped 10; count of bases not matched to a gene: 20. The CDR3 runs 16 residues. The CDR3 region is CASSPDGEGSAGSQYI. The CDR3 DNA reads TGTGCCAGCTCGCCGGACGGAGAAGGATCAGCGGGGAGCCAGTACATC.

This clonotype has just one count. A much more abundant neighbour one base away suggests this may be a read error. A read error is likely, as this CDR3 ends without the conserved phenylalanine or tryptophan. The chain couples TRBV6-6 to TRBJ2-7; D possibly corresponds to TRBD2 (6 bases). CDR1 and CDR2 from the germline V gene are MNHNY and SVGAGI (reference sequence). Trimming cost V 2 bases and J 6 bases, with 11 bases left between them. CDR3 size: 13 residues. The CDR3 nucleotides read TGTGCCAGCAGTTACCTAAGAGCGGGCGAGCAGTACTCC. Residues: CASSYLRAGEQYS.

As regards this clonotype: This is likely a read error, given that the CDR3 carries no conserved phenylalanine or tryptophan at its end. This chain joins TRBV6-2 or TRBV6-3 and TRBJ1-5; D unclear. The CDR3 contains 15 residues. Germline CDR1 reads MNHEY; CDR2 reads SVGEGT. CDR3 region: CAISLNSYSNQPQHY. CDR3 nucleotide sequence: TGTGCCATCAGTTTGAACAGTTATAGCAATCAGCCCCAGCATTAT.

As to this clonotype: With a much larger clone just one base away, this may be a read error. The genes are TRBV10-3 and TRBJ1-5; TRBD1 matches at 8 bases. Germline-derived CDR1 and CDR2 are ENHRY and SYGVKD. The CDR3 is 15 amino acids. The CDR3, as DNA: TGTGTCATCAGTGAGTCAGGGGGCGGGAGTCAGCCCCAGCATTTT. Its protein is CVISESGGGSQPQHF.

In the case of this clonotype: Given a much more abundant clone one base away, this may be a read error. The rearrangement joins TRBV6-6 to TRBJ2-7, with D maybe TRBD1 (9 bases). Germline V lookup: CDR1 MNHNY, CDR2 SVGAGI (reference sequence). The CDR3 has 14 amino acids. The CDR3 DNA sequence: TGTGCCAGCAGTTACTCGATCGGGGGGGGACAGGGATCCTTC. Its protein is CASSYSIGGGQGSF.

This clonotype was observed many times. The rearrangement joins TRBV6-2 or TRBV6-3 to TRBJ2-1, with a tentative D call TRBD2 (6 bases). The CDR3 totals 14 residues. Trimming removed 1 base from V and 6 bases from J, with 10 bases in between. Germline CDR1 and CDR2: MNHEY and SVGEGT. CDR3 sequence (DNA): TGTGCCAGCAGTTACTGGCAGGGAGGCAATGAGCAGTTCTTC. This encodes CASSYWQGGNEQFF.

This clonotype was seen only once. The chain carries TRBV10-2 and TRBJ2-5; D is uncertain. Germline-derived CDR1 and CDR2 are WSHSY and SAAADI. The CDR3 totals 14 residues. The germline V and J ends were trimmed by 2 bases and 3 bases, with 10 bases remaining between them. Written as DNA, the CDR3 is TGCGCCAGCAGTGAGGTGGTCGAAGAAGAGACCCAGTACTTC. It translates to CASSEVVEEETQYF.

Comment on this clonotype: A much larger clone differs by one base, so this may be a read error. CDR3 sequence (DNA): TGTGCCGGCAGCCGAGCAGGGGAGGGAGGCTACACCTTC. This sequence encodes CAGSRAGEGGYTF. The rearrangement joins TRBV4-2 to TRBJ1-2, with D tentatively TRBD1 (6 bases). CDR1 is LGHNA, CDR2 YNFKEQ, per germline. The CDR3 consists of 13 residues.

CDR3 protein: CASSWDVVVETQYF. The CDR3 DNA follows: TGTGCCAGCAGCTGGGACGTGGTCGTAGAGACCCAGTACTTC. The V and J genes are TRBV5-5 and TRBJ2-5, with D perhaps matching TRBD1 or TRBD2 (5 bases each). The germline V gene has CDR1 SGHKS and CDR2 YYEKEE (reference sequence). Trimming cost V 3 bases and J 4 bases, with 13 bases left between them. The CDR3 is 14 amino acids. The whole variable domain, remainder taken from reference TRBV5-5 and TRBJ2-5, is DAGVTQSPTHLIKTRGQQVTLRCSPISGHKSVSWYQQVLGQGPQFIFQYYEKEERGRGNFPDRFSARQFPNYSSELNVNALLLGDSALYLCASSWDVVVETQYFGPGTRLLVL.

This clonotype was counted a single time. CDR3 region: CTNSLVRYGELFF. CDR3 nucleotide sequence: TGTACCAACAGCTTAGTACGTTACGGGGAGCTGTTTTTT. The V gene is TRBV11-1, the J gene TRBJ2-2, with unresolved D. The CDR3 extends over 13 amino acids. The germline V gene encodes CDR1 SGHAT and CDR2 FQDESV (reference sequence).

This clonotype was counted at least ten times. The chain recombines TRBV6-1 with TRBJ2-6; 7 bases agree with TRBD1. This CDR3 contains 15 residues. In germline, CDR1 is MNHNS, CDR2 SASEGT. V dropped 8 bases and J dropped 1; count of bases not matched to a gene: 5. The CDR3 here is CASAPTGSGANVLTF. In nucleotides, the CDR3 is TGTGCCAGCGCACCGACAGGGTCTGGGGCCAACGTCCTGACTTTC.

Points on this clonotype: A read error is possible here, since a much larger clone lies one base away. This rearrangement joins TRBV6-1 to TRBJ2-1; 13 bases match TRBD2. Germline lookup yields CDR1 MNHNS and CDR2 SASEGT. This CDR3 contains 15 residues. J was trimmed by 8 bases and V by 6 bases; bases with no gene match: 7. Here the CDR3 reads CASRALAGGGDEQFF. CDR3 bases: TGTGCCAGCAGAGCACTAGCGGGAGGGGGGGATGAGCAGTTCTTC.

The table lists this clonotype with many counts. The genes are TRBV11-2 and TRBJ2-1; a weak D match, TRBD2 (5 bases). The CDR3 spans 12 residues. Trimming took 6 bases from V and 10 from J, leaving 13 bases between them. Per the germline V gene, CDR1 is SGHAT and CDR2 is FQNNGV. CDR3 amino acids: CASRSRGPEQFF. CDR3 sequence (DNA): TGTGCCAGCAGGTCCCGCGGGCCCGAGCAGTTCTTC.

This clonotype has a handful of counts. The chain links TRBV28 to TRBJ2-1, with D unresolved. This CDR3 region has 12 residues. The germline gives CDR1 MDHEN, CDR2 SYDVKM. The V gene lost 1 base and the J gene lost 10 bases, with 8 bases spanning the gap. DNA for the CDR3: TGTGCCAGCAGTTTATTGGGTAGGGAGCAGTTCTTC. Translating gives CASSLLGREQFF.

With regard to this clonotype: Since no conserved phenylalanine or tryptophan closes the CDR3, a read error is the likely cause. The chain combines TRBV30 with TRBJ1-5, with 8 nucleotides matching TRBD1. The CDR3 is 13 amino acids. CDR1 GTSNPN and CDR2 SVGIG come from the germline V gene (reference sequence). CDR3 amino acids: CACSGRGLQPQHL. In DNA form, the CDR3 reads TGTGCCTGTAGTGGCAGGGGGCTTCAGCCCCAGCATCTT.

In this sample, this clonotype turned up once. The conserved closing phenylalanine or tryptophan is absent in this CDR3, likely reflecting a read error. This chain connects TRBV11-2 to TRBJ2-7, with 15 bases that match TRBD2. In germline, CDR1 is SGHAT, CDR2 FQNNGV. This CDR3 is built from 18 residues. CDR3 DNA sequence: TGTGCCAGCAGCCCTCGGACTAGCGGGAGGGCCCCCTCCTACGGGCAGTACCTC. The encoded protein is CASSPRTSGRAPSYGQYL.

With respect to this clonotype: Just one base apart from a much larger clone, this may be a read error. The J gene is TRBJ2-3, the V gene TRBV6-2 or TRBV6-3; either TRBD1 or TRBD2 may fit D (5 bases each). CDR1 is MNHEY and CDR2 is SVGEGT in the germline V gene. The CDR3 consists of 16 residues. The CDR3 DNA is TGTACCAGCAGTTACTCAGCGGCCTCGGGGCCCGATACGCAGTATTTT. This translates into CTSSYSAASGPDTQYF.

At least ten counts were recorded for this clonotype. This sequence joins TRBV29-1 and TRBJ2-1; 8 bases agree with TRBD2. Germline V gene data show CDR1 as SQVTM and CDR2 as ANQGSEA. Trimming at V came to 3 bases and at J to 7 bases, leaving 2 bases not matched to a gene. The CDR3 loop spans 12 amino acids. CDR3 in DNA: TGCAGCGTTGAGGCTAGCGGGAATGAGCAGTTCTTC. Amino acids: CSVEASGNEQFF.

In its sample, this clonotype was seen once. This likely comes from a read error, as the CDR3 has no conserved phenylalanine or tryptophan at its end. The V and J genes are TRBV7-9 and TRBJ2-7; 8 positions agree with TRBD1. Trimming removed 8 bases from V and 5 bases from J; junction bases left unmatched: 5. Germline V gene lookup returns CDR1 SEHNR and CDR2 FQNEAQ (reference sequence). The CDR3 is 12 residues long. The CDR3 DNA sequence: TGTGCCAGCGGGACAGGCCCCCACGAGCAGTACATC. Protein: CASGTGPHEQYI.

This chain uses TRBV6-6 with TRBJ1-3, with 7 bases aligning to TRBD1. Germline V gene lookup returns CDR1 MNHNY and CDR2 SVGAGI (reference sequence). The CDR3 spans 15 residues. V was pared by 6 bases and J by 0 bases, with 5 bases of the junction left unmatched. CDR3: CASRRDSSSGNTIYF. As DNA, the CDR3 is TGTGCCAGCAGACGGGACAGCTCCTCTGGAAACACCATATATTTT.

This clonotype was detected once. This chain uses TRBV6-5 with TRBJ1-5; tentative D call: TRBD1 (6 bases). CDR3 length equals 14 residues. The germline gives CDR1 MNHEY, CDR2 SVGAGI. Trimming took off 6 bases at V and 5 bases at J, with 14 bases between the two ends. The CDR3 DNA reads TGTGCCAGCAGAGGAGTGGGGGGCGATCAGCCCCAGCATTTT. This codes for CASRGVGGDQPQHF.

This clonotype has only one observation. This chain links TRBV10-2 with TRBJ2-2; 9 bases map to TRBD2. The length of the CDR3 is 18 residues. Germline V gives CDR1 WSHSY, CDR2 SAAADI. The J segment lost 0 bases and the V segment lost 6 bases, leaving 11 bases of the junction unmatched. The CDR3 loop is CASRGAGGQIANTGELFF. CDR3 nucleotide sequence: TGCGCCAGCAGGGGAGCGGGAGGCCAAATCGCGAACACCGGGGAGCTGTTTTTT.

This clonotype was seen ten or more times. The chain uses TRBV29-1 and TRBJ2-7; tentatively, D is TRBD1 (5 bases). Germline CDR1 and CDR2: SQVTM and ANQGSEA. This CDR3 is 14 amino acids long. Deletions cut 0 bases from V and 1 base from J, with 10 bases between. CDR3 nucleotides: TGCAGCGTTGAAGATACAGGTAAATCCTACGAGCAGTACTTC. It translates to CSVEDTGKSYEQYF.

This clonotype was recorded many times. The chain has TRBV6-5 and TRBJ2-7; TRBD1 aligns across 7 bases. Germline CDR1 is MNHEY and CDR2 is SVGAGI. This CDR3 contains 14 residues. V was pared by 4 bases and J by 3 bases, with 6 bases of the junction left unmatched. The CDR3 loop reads CASSSTGQIYEQYF. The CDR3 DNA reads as TGTGCCAGCAGTTCTACGGGACAGATCTACGAGCAGTACTTC.

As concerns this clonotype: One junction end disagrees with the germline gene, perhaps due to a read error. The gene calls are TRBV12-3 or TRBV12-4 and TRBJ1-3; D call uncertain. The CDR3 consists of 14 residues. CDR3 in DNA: TGTGCCAGCAGTTTATGGATAGCTGGAAACACCTTATATTTT. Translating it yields CASSLWIAGNTLYF.

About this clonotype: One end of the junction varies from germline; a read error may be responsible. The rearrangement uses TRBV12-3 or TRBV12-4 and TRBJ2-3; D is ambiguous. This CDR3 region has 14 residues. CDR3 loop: CAGSPFWNTDTQYF. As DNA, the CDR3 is TGTGCCGGCAGTCCTTTCTGGAACACAGATACGCAGTATTTT.

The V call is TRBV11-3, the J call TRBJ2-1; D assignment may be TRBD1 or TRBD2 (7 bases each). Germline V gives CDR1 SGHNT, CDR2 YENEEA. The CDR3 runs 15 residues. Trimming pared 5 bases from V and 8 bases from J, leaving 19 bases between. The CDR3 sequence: CASSDVQGRDDEQFF. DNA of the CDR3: TGTGCCAGCAGCGACGTACAGGGGAGGGACGATGAGCAGTTCTTC.

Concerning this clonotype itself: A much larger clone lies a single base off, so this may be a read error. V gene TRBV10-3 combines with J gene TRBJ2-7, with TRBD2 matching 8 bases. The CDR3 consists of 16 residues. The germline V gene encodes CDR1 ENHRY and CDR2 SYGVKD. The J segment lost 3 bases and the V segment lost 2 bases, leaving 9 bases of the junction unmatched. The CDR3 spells CAISEPNGRAYYEQYF. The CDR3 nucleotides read TGTGCCATCAGTGAGCCGAACGGGAGGGCCTACTACGAGCAGTACTTC.

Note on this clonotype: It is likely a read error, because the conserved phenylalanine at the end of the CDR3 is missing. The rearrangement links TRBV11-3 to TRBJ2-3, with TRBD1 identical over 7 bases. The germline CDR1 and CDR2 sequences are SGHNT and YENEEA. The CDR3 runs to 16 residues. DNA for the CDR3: TGTGCCAGCAGCACAGGGGCGGATTATAGCACAGATATGCAGTATTAT. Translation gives CASSTGADYSTDMQYY.

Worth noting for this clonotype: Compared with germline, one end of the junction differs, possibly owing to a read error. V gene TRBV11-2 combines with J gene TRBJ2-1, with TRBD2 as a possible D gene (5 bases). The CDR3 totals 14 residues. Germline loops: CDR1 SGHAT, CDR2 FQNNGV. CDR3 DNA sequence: TGTGTCAGCAGCCCGAGAGGGCTCCGGAATGAACAGTTCTTC. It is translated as CVSSPRGLRNEQFF.

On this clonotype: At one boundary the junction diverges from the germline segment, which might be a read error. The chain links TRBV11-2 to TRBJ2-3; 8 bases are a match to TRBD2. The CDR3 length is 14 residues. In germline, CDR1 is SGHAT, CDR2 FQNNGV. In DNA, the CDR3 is TGTGCCAACAGCACGGGAGGGAGCACAGATACGCTGTATTTT. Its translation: CANSTGGSTDTLYF.

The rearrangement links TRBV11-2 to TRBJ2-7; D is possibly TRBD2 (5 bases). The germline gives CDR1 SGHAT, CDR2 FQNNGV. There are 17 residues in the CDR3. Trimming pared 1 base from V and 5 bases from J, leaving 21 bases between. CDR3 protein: CASSLGHVARGLNEQYF. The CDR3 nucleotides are TGTGCCAGCAGCTTAGGACACGTAGCGAGAGGTCTCAACGAGCAGTACTTC. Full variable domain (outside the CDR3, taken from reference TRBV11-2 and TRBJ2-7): EAGVAQSPRYKIIEKRQSVAFWCNPISGHATLYWYQQILGQGPKLLIQFQNNGVVDDSQLPKDRFSAERLKGVDSTLKIQPAKLEDSAVYLCASSLGHVARGLNEQYFGPGTRLTVT.